This T cell receptor (beta chain) appears in the sequencing data of a study of cytomegalovirus exposure and HLA in healthy donors. PCR employed 60 Vbeta and 13 Jbeta primers. Generated by immunoSEQ multiplex PCR, the TCRdb table keeps only in-frame clones and is missing some. Counted here are some 160,000 clones, around 77% occurring once; the ten biggest clones make up around 2.4%. Germline CDR1 is SNHLY and CDR2 is FYNNEI. There are 14 residues in the CDR3. V was clipped by 7 bases and J by 8 bases, with 20 bases between them. The receptor was derived from a man in his 60s in good health and CMV-seronegative. This chain uses TRBV2 with TRBJ1-1, with a tentative D call TRBD1 (6 bases). What was sequenced was PBMCs. CDR3 loop: CASTQLRGQREAFF. CDR3 bases: TGTGCCAGCACGCAACTCAGGGGTCAAAGGGAAGCTTTCTTT.